This is a list of T cell receptor beta chains from one sample in a study of CDR3 diversity in severe acne. In TCRdb, the PCR reads were re-called with MiXCR into one record per CDR3 protein. The sample yields some 90,000 distinct CDR3 sequences, about 52% seen once. Specimen: blood. The receptor source for this set is a male donor in good health, serving as a control. Both conserved end residues are part of each CDR3. A D gene is named only where the DNA matches it firmly. Clone size is stated in some rows and not others, as once, few, many or a class when expanded.

v_call	j_call	clone_size	cdr3_length	d_call	cdr3_aa	cdr3_nt
TRBV20-1	TRBJ1-2	-	11	TRBD1	CSALAGGGYTF	TGCAGTGCGCTAGCAGGGGGTGGCTACACCTTC
TRBV6-1	TRBJ2-7	many	13	-	CASSRPPSYEQYF	TGTGCCAGCAGCCGACCGCCTTCCTACGAGCAGTACTTC
TRBV4-1	TRBJ1-6	many	16	-	CASSLGAGGWDSPLHF	TGCGCCAGCAGCCTGGGAGCGGGGGGCTGGGACTCACCCCTCCACTTT
TRBV7-9	TRBJ2-6	once	16	-	CASSQAGPSGANVLTF	TGCGCCAGCAGCCAAGCCGGGCCCTCTGGGGCCAACGTCCTGACTTTC
TRBV20-1	TRBJ1-1	-	9	-	CSAGTEAFF	TGCAGTGCGGGCACTGAAGCTTTCTTT
TRBV9	TRBJ1-2	-	13	-	CASSGHSAYGYTF	TGTGCCAGCAGCGGACACTCTGCCTATGGCTACACCTTC
TRBV10-3	TRBJ1-2	many	15	TRBD1	CAISEWDRGVDGYTF	TGTGCCATCAGTGAATGGGACAGGGGAGTAGATGGCTACACCTTC
TRBV6-5	TRBJ2-2	many	15	-	CASRQGSAVTGELFF	TGTGCCAGCAGACAGGGATCCGCCGTCACCGGGGAGCTGTTTTTT
TRBV2	TRBJ2-7	few	14	-	CASSEPRASYEQYF	TGTGCCAGCAGTGAACCCAGGGCTTCCTACGAGCAGTACTTC
TRBV20-1	TRBJ2-5	-	14	-	CSARMVGGGETQYF	TGCAGTGCTAGAATGGTGGGAGGAGGGGAGACCCAGTACTTC
TRBV20-1	TRBJ2-2	few	14	-	CSARRQLNTGELFF	TGCAGTGCTAGAAGACAGTTGAACACCGGGGAGCTGTTTTTT
TRBV25-1	TRBJ1-5	many	13	-	CASSEGGWQPQHF	TGTGCCAGCAGCGAGGGCGGGTGGCAGCCCCAGCATTTT
TRBV20-1	TRBJ1-1	many	14	-	CSAINPQSDTEAFF	TGCAGTGCTATCAACCCTCAGTCGGACACTGAAGCTTTCTTT
TRBV24-1	TRBJ1-2	-	14	TRBD1	CATSAPGTGAGYTF	TGTGCCACCAGTGCCCCCGGGACAGGGGCAGGCTACACCTTC
TRBV4-1	TRBJ2-1	many	17	TRBD1	CASSQDTGDRRYNEQFF	TGCGCCAGCAGCCAAGATACCGGGGACAGGCGTTACAATGAGCAGTTCTTC
TRBV10-2	TRBJ1-4	many	19	-	CASAGTQHRVSSTNEKLFF	TGCGCCAGCGCGGGGACACAACACAGGGTTTCTTCAACTAATGAAAAACTGTTTTTT
TRBV11-2	TRBJ2-1	many	14	-	CASSLVRRVNEQFF	TGTGCCAGCAGCTTAGTGAGGAGGGTTAATGAGCAGTTCTTC
TRBV20-1	TRBJ1-4	-	13	TRBD1	CSAGGTGDSKLFF	TGCAGTGCCGGGGGTACAGGGGATTCAAAACTGTTTTTT
TRBV3-1	TRBJ2-7	many	15	-	CASSPIWDSRNEQYF	TGTGCCAGCAGCCCAATCTGGGACTCGCGCAACGAGCAGTACTTC
TRBV7-2	TRBJ2-5	-	16	-	CASSLAPPGAGETQYF	TGTGCCAGCAGCTTAGCCCCCCCAGGGGCGGGAGAGACCCAGTACTTC
TRBV7-6	TRBJ2-7	once	14	TRBD1	CASSPTGTGYEQYF	TGTGCCAGCAGTCCCACAGGGACAGGGTACGAGCAGTACTTC
TRBV29-1	TRBJ1-1	-	11	-	CSALMGPEAFF	TGCAGCGCGTTAATGGGCCCTGAAGCTTTCTTT
TRBV24-1	TRBJ1-4	many	12	-	CATSDMNEKLFF	TGTGCCACCAGTGACATGAATGAAAAACTGTTTTTT
TRBV4-1	TRBJ1-2	-	15	-	CASSQEGTAPYGYTF	TGCGCCAGCAGCCAAGAGGGCACAGCCCCGTATGGCTACACCTTC
TRBV28	TRBJ2-3	many	14	-	CASSLYGTADTQYF	TGTGCCAGCAGTTTATACGGGACGGCAGATACGCAGTATTTT
TRBV3-1	TRBJ2-7	-	14	-	CASSQASGRYEQYF	TGTGCCAGCAGCCAAGCCTCAGGCAGGTACGAGCAGTACTTC
TRBV4-2	TRBJ1-5	-	15	-	CASSQEEETSVYEHF	TGTGCCAGCAGCCAAGAGGAGGAGACTAGCGTCTACGAGCATTTT
TRBV13	TRBJ2-2	-	17	TRBD2	CASTPLSGRANTGELFF	TGTGCCAGCACCCCTCTTAGCGGGAGAGCGAACACCGGGGAGCTGTTTTTT
TRBV19	TRBJ2-1	many	17	TRBD2	CASSIVGLAGGPVEQFF	TGTGCCAGTAGTATAGTAGGACTAGCGGGAGGGCCTGTTGAGCAGTTCTTC
TRBV5-1	TRBJ2-5	once	10	TRBD2	CASSSGGGPF	TGCGCCAGCAGCTCGGGGGGGGGTCCGTTC
TRBV25-1	TRBJ1-5	-	14	-	CASSFSGDNQPQHF	TGTGCCAGCTCCTTTTCCGGGGACAATCAGCCCCAGCATTTT
TRBV29-1	TRBJ1-2	-	12	TRBD1	CSVMTGEHGYTF	TGCAGCGTTATGACAGGGGAGCATGGCTACACCTTC
TRBV7-2	TRBJ2-1	many	15	-	CASSLEGRSYNEQFF	TGTGCCAGCAGCTTAGAGGGCCGCTCCTACAATGAGCAGTTCTTC